Listed below are T cell receptor beta chains from one sample, sequenced in a study of T cells in Graves' hyperthyroidism and ophthalmopathy. TCRdb analysed the multiplex PCR reads with MiXCR anew, one entry per CDR3 protein. The repertoire has under 350,000 distinct CDR3 sequences, approximately 13% of them found once; the top ten carry roughly 35%. Input material: blood. The receptors stem from a woman between 35 and 50 years old with Graves' ophthalmopathy. Each CDR3 is given without its conserved first and last residue.

>TRBJ2-1|TRBV6-1
ASSYPQQGDEQF
>TRBJ2-2|TRBV12-3/TRBV12-4
ASSFSTTGELF
>TRBJ2-1|TRBV18
ASSPEGEQF
>TRBJ2-3|TRBV5-5
ASSPRENTDTQY
>TRBJ1-2|TRBV29-1
SGGVREDGYT
>TRBJ2-2|TRBV28
ASSPTQGAHGELF
>TRBJ2-5|TRBV27
ASSNIGGVETQY
>TRBJ2-3|TRBV5-6
ASSWGVRRDTDTQY
>TRBJ1-1|TRBV5-1
ASTVTGYTEAF
>TRBJ2-1|TRBV19
ASSPWTSGSNEQF
>TRBJ2-1|TRBV7-2
ASSLAAGTYNEQF
>TRBJ2-1|TRBV7-6
ASTPLAGPTRNEQF
>TRBJ2-7|TRBV10-3
AISESLGAGEQY
>TRBJ2-5|TRBV29-1
SVGGTTLMETQY
>TRBJ2-7|TRBV20-1
SARVARAYEQY
>TRBJ2-5|TRBV12-3/TRBV12-4
ASSFRTPKQETQY
>TRBJ1-2|TRBV6-2/TRBV6-3
ASSYEAKYGYT
>TRBJ2-3|TRBV19
ASNPSGRGTDTQY
>TRBJ1-2|TRBV18
ASSRTTGAEGYT
>TRBJ1-2|TRBV20-1
SARPETGRYGYT
>TRBJ2-2|TRBV20-1
SARLAGAVTGELF
>TRBJ1-3|TRBV7-2
ASSLIVRTKRGSGNTIY
>TRBJ2-7|TRBV12-3/TRBV12-4
ASSPSLSYEQY
>TRBJ2-7|TRBV10-3
ASGQGAHGQY
>TRBJ1-1|TRBV19
ASSSRQGDTEAF
>TRBJ2-3|TRBV6-4
ASSEAGTDTQY
>TRBJ1-2|TRBV2
ASTRTGQNNYGYT
>TRBJ2-7|TRBV7-9
ASSPKPGEQY
>TRBJ1-1|TRBV18
ASSPQGGRNTEAF
>TRBJ2-3|TRBV20-1
SARGQAGKRRATQY
>TRBJ2-3|TRBV20-1
SGLQGHTQY
>TRBJ2-5|TRBV13
ASSLDTSGTQY
>TRBJ1-3|TRBV12-3/TRBV12-4
ASTKNSGNTIY
>TRBJ1-3|TRBV7-2
ASSVSGTGISGNTIY
>TRBJ1-1|TRBV5-1
ASSDQGGGTEAF
>TRBJ2-1|TRBV10-1
ASSDGGSYNEQF
>TRBJ1-4|TRBV7-9
AAGRQEHYGDEKLF
>TRBJ2-7|TRBV28
ASSLYWAGIINYEQY
>TRBJ2-7|TRBV12-3/TRBV12-4
ASSSSPGQAGSREQY
>TRBJ2-7|TRBV7-9
ASSSRSSGPTYEQY
>TRBJ2-2|TRBV25-1
ASRGLAGATGELF
>TRBJ1-6|TRBV27
ASKGGGSSYNSPLH
>TRBJ2-1|TRBV5-5
ASSLSVLSYNEQF
>TRBJ1-2|TRBV3-1
ASSHGIGGYT
>TRBJ1-6|TRBV10-3
AISLDIRNSPLH
>TRBJ2-1|TRBV11-3
ASSLLPGLGHEQF
>TRBJ2-2|TRBV5-1
ASRYFTTRSNTGELF
>TRBJ2-5|TRBV28
ASSRSRGGTPSQETQY
>TRBJ1-1|TRBV27
ASSVGIGTEAF
>TRBJ2-6|TRBV5-1
ASSQGRQPSGANVLT
>TRBJ1-1|TRBV12-3/TRBV12-4
ASSFTTAYTEAF
>TRBJ2-1|TRBV5-1
ASSFPPGRGGNEQF
>TRBJ2-7|TRBV29-1
SVISGSTYEQY
>TRBJ1-6|TRBV6-1
ASSETGKDSPLH
>TRBJ2-3|TRBV20-1
SAPRGGGASTQY